Reported below is one T cell receptor beta chain. Its matching antigen is unknown. These data originate in a study of circulating and synovial CD4+ cells in juvenile arthritis. The method was immunoSEQ multiplex PCR; TCRdb's version includes in-frame clones alone and lacks a portion of them. The data show more than 13,000 clones, 80% to 85% seen once. Germline V gene lookup returns CDR1 SGHTA and CDR2 FQGTGA. The CDR3 is 16 residues long. J lost 9 bases, V lost 5 bases, and 16 bases had no gene match. Overall study results and limits: These blood cells shared more CDR3 sequences with synovium than bulk blood. Measured synovium overlap likely understates the true shared repertoire.

The rearrangement links TRBV7-3 to TRBJ2-1, with 7 nucleotides matching TRBD1. Input material: CD4+ T cells from synovial fluid. This sequence was found in a human patient with juvenile idiopathic arthritis. Some clones in this sample may be carry-over from other donors' samples. The CDR3, as DNA: TGTGCCAGCAGCCAAAATACCGGGACAGTTTTTGGTGAGCAGTTCTTC. This gives the protein CASSQNTGTVFGEQFF.